Following are 10 T cell receptor beta chains from one sample sequenced in a study of T cell changes during pregnancy in multiple sclerosis. Measured with immunoSEQ multiplex PCR; TCRdb has only the in-frame clones, and not every one. The sample yields about 31,000 clones, 90% seen once. The source was CD8+ T cells from peripheral blood mononuclear cells, collected in the second trimester of pregnancy. The origin of the receptors is a female donor with multiple sclerosis, enrolled in a pregnancy study.

The V gene is TRBV7-2, the J gene TRBJ2-3; 12 bases align to TRBD2. The CDR3 extends over 16 amino acids. Germline CDR1 SGHTA, CDR2 FQGNSA. Losses at the gene ends were 5 bases for V and 2 bases for J; bases not matched to a gene: 5. CDR3 amino acids: CASSPWTSGTTDTQYF. The DNA for the CDR3 is TGTGCCAGCAGCCCCTGGACTAGCGGGACCACAGATACGCAGTATTTT.

The chain has TRBV5-1 and TRBJ1-1; 9 nucleotides agree with TRBD1. The germline gives CDR1 SGHRS, CDR2 YFSETQ. The CDR3 extends over 17 amino acids. Losses at the gene ends were 4 bases for V and 3 bases for J; bases not matched to a gene: 13. The CDR3 nucleotides are TGCGCCAGCAGCCCGGGACAGGGAAGGGGGATGGACACTGAAGCTTTCTTT. Its translation is CASSPGQGRGMDTEAFF.

The chain joins TRBV4-3 to TRBJ2-5, with D tentatively TRBD2 (5 bases). Trimming took off 1 base at V and 2 bases at J, with 17 bases between the two ends. This CDR3 spans 17 amino acids. Germline V gene lookup returns CDR1 LGHNA and CDR2 YSLEER. Written as DNA, the CDR3 is TGCGCCAGCAGCCAAGTCCTCCGGGGAACGCTTCAAGAGACCCAGTACTTC. Translation: CASSQVLRGTLQETQYF.

This clone came up a few times. The chain's CDR3 is CASSQDLGTGSEKLFF. CDR3 DNA sequence: TGCGCCAGCAGCCAAGATCTTGGGACAGGGTCTGAAAAACTGTTTTTT. The gene calls are TRBV4-3 and TRBJ1-4, with 9 bases aligning to TRBD1. The CDR3 spans 16 residues. The V gene's germline CDR1 is LGHNA and CDR2 YSLEER. V lost 0 bases and J lost 7; bases outside the gene matches: 6.

V and J are TRBV11-2 and TRBJ1-5, with D perhaps TRBD1 (6 bases). The CDR3 length is 15 residues. Germline CDR1 reads SGHAT; CDR2 reads FQNNGV. V lost 6 bases and J lost 2, with 14 bases in between. The CDR3 region is CASSSGAGGNQPQHF. The CDR3 DNA sequence: TGTGCCAGCAGTTCAGGGGCGGGGGGCAATCAGCCCCAGCATTTT.

The rearrangement links TRBV5-1 to TRBJ2-2; 10 positions match TRBD2. J gave up 4 bases and V 0 bases, and 0 bases lay outside the gene matches. The length of the CDR3 is 15 residues. Germline CDR1 is SGHRS and CDR2 is YFSETQ. The CDR3 DNA sequence: TGCGCCAGCAGCTTGGGACTAGCGGGCACCGGGGAGCTGTTTTTT. It specifies CASSLGLAGTGELFF.

A word on this clone: This sample includes further DNA sequences coding for the same CDR3. This sequence joins TRBV27 and TRBJ2-3; D is possibly TRBD2 (6 bases). Germline-derived CDR1 and CDR2 are MNHEY and SMNVEV (reference sequence). Trimming left V 3 bases short and J 0 bases short, with 10 bases between. The CDR3 has 15 residues. CDR3: CASSFVAASTDTQYF. CDR3 nucleotides: TGTGCCAGCAGTTTCGTAGCGGCAAGCACAGATACGCAGTATTTT.

CDR3 in amino acids: CASSLLPYEQFF. CDR3 in DNA: TGTGCCAGCAGCTTACTACCCTATGAGCAGTTCTTC. The J gene is TRBJ2-1, the V gene TRBV4-2; no clear D. Trimming pared 5 bases from V and 8 bases from J, leaving 10 bases between. This CDR3 region has 12 residues. The germline V gene has CDR1 LGHNA and CDR2 YNFKEQ.

The chain is built from TRBV29-1 and TRBJ1-1; 7 positions match TRBD1. J lost 11 bases, V lost 6 bases, and 6 bases had no gene match. Germline CDR1 SQVTM, CDR2 ANQGSEA. The CDR3 contains 10 residues. CDR3 DNA sequence: TGCAGCGTGGGACAGATGGGGGCTTTCTTT. Residues: CSVGQMGAFF.

This clone was detected once. This chain links TRBV6-5 with TRBJ2-7; D might be TRBD2 (5 bases). The CDR3 spans 13 residues. V was pared by 5 bases and J by 3 bases, with 11 bases between. Germline lookup yields CDR1 MNHEY and CDR2 SVGAGI. The CDR3 reads CASSPAGSYEQYF. The CDR3, as DNA: TGTGCCAGCAGTCCGGCTGGGAGCTACGAGCAGTACTTC.